Shown below are 10 T cell receptor beta chains from a single sample sequenced in a study of T cell repertoires in cytomegalovirus infection. These receptors are not linked to any known antigen. One entry per CDR3 protein, called by TCRdb with MiXCR from the reads. The sample includes roughly 500,000 distinct CDR3 sequences, about 39% seen only once; the top ten take approximately 40%. Material: cultured PBMCs, obtained from culture after CMV antigen stimulation. The receptors originated from a human donor in good health (CMV status not recorded). Some clones in this sample may be carry-over from other donors' samples.

V gene TRBV7-6 combines with J gene TRBJ2-7, with 9 bases identical to TRBD1. The CDR3 loop spans 15 amino acids. Germline lookup yields CDR1 SGHVS and CDR2 FNYEAQ. V dropped 3 bases and J dropped 5; count of bases not matched to a gene: 8. The CDR3 nucleotides read TGTGCCAGCAGCTTCGCCGGGACAGGGCGGCACGAGCAGTACTTC. Encoded protein: CASSFAGTGRHEQYF.

This clonotype was recorded many times. The chain recombines TRBV7-8 with TRBJ2-7, with D unclear. The CDR3 loop spans 15 amino acids. Germline-derived CDR1 and CDR2 are SGHVS and FQNEAQ. V gave up 0 bases and J gave up 1 base, with 10 bases separating them. CDR3 coding DNA: TGTGCCAGCAGCTTAGCGGGCGGCCCGTCCTACGAGCAGTACTTC. It specifies CASSLAGGPSYEQYF.

J is TRBJ2-7 and V is TRBV7-6, with 7 bases that match TRBD1. The trim removed 2 bases at V and 7 bases at J, leaving 11 bases unmatched. CDR3 length: 15 amino acids. The germline V gene encodes CDR1 SGHVS and CDR2 FNYEAQ. The CDR3 spells CASSLLRDRPREQYF. As DNA, the CDR3 is TGTGCCAGCAGCTTATTGAGGGACAGACCTCGTGAGCAGTACTTC.

The chain links TRBV7-2 to TRBJ1-3; no clear D. The V end was cut by 1 base, the J end by 2 bases, with 3 bases between. In germline, CDR1 is SGHTA, CDR2 FQGNSA. This CDR3 comprises 13 residues. The CDR3 is CASSLGPGNTIYF. The CDR3 nucleotides are TGTGCCAGCAGCTTAGGACCTGGAAACACCATATATTTT.

V usage is TRBV7-6 and J usage is TRBJ1-5, with D possibly being TRBD1 (5 bases). CDR3 size: 15 residues. V was pared by 1 base and J by 2 bases, with 9 bases between. Looked up from germline, CDR1 is SGHVS and CDR2 is FNYEAQ. The CDR3 is CASSLEGLGNQPQHF. The CDR3 region has the DNA TGTGCCAGCAGCTTAGAGGGGTTGGGCAATCAGCCCCAGCATTTT. The whole variable domain, filled in from reference TRBV7-6 and TRBJ1-5, reads GAGVSQSPRYKVTKRGQDVALRCDPISGHVSLYWYRQALGQGPEFLTYFNYEAQQDKSGLPNDRFSAERPEGSISTLTIQRTEQRDSAMYRCASSLEGLGNQPQHFGDGTRLSIL.

Ten or more counts support this clonotype. J is TRBJ1-2 and V is TRBV7-2, with 10 bases lining up with TRBD1. Germline CDR1 SGHTA, CDR2 FQGNSA. The V and J ends lost 2 bases and 6 bases, in that order; junction bases with no gene match: 9. The CDR3 totals 16 residues. CDR3 sequence: CASSLPKDRGRNGYTF. Here the CDR3 DNA reads TGTGCCAGCAGCTTACCAAAAGACAGGGGGCGTAATGGCTACACCTTC.

This clonotype was detected only a few times. This rearrangement joins TRBV7-2 to TRBJ2-7; possibly TRBD2 for D (5 bases). This CDR3 is 13 amino acids long. CDR1 and CDR2 (germline): SGHTA, FQGNSA. V lost 2 bases, J lost 3 bases, and 8 bases lay in between. CDR3 in amino acids: CASSLQSGYEQYF. The CDR3 DNA follows: TGTGCCAGCAGCTTACAGAGCGGCTACGAGCAGTACTTC.

This chain links TRBV10-3 with TRBJ2-7, with 11 bases aligning to TRBD1. This CDR3 is 15 amino acids long. Germline trimming cut 6 bases from V and 4 bases from J; bases unmatched to any gene: 8. The germline CDR1 and CDR2 sequences are ENHRY and SYGVKD. CDR3 in amino acids: CAIRIPGQGAYEQYF. CDR3 nucleotide sequence: TGTGCCATCAGAATACCTGGACAGGGGGCTTACGAGCAGTACTTC.

This clonotype has more than one count but fewer than ten. The V call is TRBV6-6, the J call TRBJ2-5; the match to TRBD1 covers 9 bases. The germline gives CDR1 MNHNY, CDR2 SVGAGI (reference sequence). This CDR3 comprises 13 residues. V was clipped by 7 bases and J by 9 bases; unmatched bases: 9. The CDR3 coding sequence is TGTGCCAGCATCCGGGACAGGGCGGGGGCCCAGTACTTC. Amino acid sequence: CASIRDRAGAQYF.

In this sample, this clonotype turned up a few times. V and J are TRBV12-3 or TRBV12-4 and TRBJ1-1, with D perhaps matching TRBD1 (6 bases). V lost 6 bases and J 1 base, leaving 15 bases between the germline ends. The CDR3 contains 15 residues. The CDR3 DNA is TGTGCCAGCAGCTGGATGCCGACAGGGAACACTGAAGCTTTCTTT. Amino acids: CASSWMPTGNTEAFF.